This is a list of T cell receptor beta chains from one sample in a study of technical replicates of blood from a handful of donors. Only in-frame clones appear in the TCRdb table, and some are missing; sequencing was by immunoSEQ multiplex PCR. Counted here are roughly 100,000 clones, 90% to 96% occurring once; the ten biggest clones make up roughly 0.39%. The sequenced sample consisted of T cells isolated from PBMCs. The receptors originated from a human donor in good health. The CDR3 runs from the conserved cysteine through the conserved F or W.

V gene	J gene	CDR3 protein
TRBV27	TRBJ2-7	CASSLAVGADEQYF
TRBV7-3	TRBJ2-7	CASSTPSGRQLYEQYF
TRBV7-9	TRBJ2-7	CASSSAWGGAYEQYF
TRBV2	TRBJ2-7	CASSEGGGPPYEQYF
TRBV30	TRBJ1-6	CAWRIAGFSYNSPLHF
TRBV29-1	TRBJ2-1	CSVGAGGSFF
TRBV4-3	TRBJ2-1	CASSLGTGQAEKEQFF
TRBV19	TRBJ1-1	CASSLQGYTEAFF
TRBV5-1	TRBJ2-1	CASSLIYYNEQFF
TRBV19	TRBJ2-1	CASSIGGTGSYNEQFF
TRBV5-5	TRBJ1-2	CASSPLGGNGYTF
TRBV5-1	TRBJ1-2	CASSPYQTDVYGYTF
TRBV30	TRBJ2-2	CAWSGIFQNTGELFF
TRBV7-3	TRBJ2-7	CASSLGRGTGDEQYF
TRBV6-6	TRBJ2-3	CASSYSQIAGGDTQYF
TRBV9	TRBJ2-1	CASSDGGANEQFF
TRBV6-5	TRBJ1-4	CASSYGRVDPEKLFF
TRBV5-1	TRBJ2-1	CASSLGLAVNNEQFF
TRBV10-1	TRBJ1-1	CASSDSNTEAFF
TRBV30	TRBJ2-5	CAWNGQAQETQYF
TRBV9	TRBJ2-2	CASSVDSGLPTGELFF
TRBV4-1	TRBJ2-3	CASMRREGTDTQYF
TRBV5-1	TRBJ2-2	CASSLELADTGELFF
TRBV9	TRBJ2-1	CASSHSRGEGYNEQFF
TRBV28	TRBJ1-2	CASSTSTGGGYTF
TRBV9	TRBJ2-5	CASSTGSLGETQYF
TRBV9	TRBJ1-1	CASSAERGTRLTEAFF
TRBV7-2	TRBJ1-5	CASSLVGDQPQHF
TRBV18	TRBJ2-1	CASSPRTGQVSYNEQFF
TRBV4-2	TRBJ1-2	CASSQQGGYGYTF
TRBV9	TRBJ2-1	CASSVTSGTYNEQFF
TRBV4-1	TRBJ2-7	CASSQDGTGDYEQYF
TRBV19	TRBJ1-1	CASSGDRGTEAFF
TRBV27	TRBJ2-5	CASSPRGGMRETQYF
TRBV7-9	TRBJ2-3	CASMGVSTLPDTQYF
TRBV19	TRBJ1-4	CASSIGGTVNEKLFF
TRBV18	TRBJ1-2	CASSPNSREVHGYTF
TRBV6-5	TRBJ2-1	CASSYSQVGVGQFF
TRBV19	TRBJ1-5	CASSMGGLQPQHF
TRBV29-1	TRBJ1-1	CSVASVRNTEAFF
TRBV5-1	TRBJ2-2	CASRRTSGNSEGTGELFF
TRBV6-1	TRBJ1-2	CASSELSGYGYTF
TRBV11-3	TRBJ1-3	CASSLSGNTIYF
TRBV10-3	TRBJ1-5	CAISESGGDQPQHF
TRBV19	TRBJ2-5	CASSSRSTGAGETQYF
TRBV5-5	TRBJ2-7	CASTPRRVGYEQYF
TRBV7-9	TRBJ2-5	CASSPGRDRETQYF
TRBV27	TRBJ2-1	CASSLGGDNEQFF
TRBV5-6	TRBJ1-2	CASSLAGYPTGYTF
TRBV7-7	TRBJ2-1	CASSFGTSGSLDEQFF
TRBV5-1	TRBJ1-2	CASSFRGFGYTF
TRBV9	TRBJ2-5	CASSLYGLAETQYF
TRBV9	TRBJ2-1	CASSAVEREVNEQFF